This TCR beta chain was obtained from a study of cytomegalovirus exposure and HLA in healthy donors. Study observations and caveats: Rarity marked most TCR sequences, yet some public TCRs occurred in many donors.

In germline, CDR1 is SQVTM, CDR2 ANQGSEA. This CDR3 spans 14 amino acids. The V segment lost 4 bases and the J segment 1 base; nucleotides outside the gene matches: 0. Both 60 Vbeta primers and 13 Jbeta primers went into the PCR. Only in-frame clones appear in the TCRdb table, and some are missing; sequencing was by immunoSEQ multiplex PCR. The profile shows more than 100,000 clones, almost 80% of them singletons. This clone has only a few counts. Its antigen is not known. Other DNA sequences in this sample translate to the same CDR3. The receptor was derived from a man aged 45-65 years in good health and CMV-seropositive. This chain connects TRBV29-1 to TRBJ2-2; 10 nucleotides match TRBD2. The sequenced sample consisted of PBMCs. CDR3 coding DNA: TGCAGCGTTGGGACTAGCGGGAACACCGGGGAGCTGTTTTTT. Its protein is CSVGTSGNTGELFF.